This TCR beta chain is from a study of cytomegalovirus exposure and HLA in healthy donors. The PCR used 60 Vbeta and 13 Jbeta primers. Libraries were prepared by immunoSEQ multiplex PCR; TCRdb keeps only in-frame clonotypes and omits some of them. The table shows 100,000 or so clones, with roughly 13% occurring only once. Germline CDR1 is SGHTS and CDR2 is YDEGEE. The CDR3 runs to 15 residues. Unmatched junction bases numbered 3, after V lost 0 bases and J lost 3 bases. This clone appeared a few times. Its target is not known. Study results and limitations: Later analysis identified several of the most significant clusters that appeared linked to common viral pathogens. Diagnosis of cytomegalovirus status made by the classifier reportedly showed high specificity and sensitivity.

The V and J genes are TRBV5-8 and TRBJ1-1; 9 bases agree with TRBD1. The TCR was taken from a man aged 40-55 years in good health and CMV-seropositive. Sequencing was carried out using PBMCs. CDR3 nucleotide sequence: TGTGCCAGCAGCTTGGCCAGGACAGGGGACACTGAAGCTTTCTTT. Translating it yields CASSLARTGDTEAFF.